There are a few counts of the clone carrying this TCR beta chain. Its antigen is still unknown. This entry is derived from a study of response to subunit inactivated influenza vaccine. Findings and limits, study-wide: With each seasonal influenza vaccination, the authors suggested, few new T cells are recruited.

Germline assignment: CDR1 LGHNA and CDR2 YNFKEQ. The junction had 8 bases not matched to a gene; V was cut back by 3 bases and J by 3 bases. This CDR3 comprises 16 residues. TCRdb itself ran the RT-PCR reads through MiXCR, one entry per CDR3 protein. The sample has just under 250,000 distinct CDR3 sequences; more than 10% are singletons. This sample comprised non-naive T cells sorted from PBMCs, obtained 14 days before vaccination. This clonotype originated in a man between 45 and 60 years old who received an inactivated influenza vaccine. The chain combines TRBV4-2 with TRBJ1-5; TRBD1 aligns across 7 bases. The CDR3 is CASSQEPDRANQPQHF. CDR3 in DNA: TGTGCCAGCAGCCAGGAACCCGACAGGGCCAATCAGCCCCAGCATTTT.